This passage covers 25 T cell receptor beta chains from one sample sequenced in a study of radiation and T cells in renal cell carcinoma. The time point here: blood 4 weeks post-SBRT, at nephrectomy. Treatment specified: 15 Gy SBRT to primary tumor, nephrectomy 4 weeks later. Repertoires were generated with immunoSEQ multiplex PCR, while TCRdb's copy carries only in-frame clones and drops some. The profile shows approximately 90,000 clones, about 82% of them singletons. This specimen was blood, taken from a patient whose treatment included radiotherapy and nephrectomy. These receptors were taken from a man aged 45-60 years with renal cell carcinoma.

The V call is TRBV9, the J call TRBJ2-3, with no clear D. CDR3 size: 15 residues. Trimming left V 0 bases short and J 4 bases short, with 12 bases between. Germline V lookup: CDR1 SGDLS, CDR2 YYNGEE. The CDR3 region has the DNA TGTGCCAGCAGCGTAGGTATAATGTTCCCAGATACGCAGTATTTT. It specifies CASSVGIMFPDTQYF.

Comments on this clone: The identical CDR3 is also encoded by other nucleotide sequences in the sample. The chain joins TRBV27 to TRBJ2-7; no clear D gene. Looked up from germline, CDR1 is MNHEY and CDR2 is SMNVEV (reference sequence). Trimming left V 0 bases short and J 4 bases short, with 4 bases between. This CDR3 contains 12 residues. The CDR3 region is CASSLSGYEQYF. CDR3 nucleotides: TGTGCCAGCAGTTTATCGGGATACGAGCAGTACTTC.

This clone was seen more than once but under ten times. This sequence joins TRBV2 and TRBJ1-1; 7 bases line up with TRBD1. Germline V gives CDR1 SNHLY, CDR2 FYNNEI. After removal of 7 bases from V and 0 bases from J, the junction contained 5 bases not matched to a gene. This CDR3 region has 14 residues. The CDR3 here is CASTRTGVNTEAFF. The CDR3 DNA reads TGTGCCAGCACCCGGACAGGAGTGAACACTGAAGCTTTCTTT.

This clone has a handful of counts. J is TRBJ1-5 and V is TRBV6-1; D possibly corresponds to TRBD1 (6 bases). CDR3 length: 13 residues. Germline CDR1 MNHNS, CDR2 SASEGT. V was pared by 4 bases and J by 7 bases, with 11 bases between. As DNA, the CDR3 is TGTGCCAGCAGTGCAGGGGATCAGCAGCCCCAGCATTTT. It codes for CASSAGDQQPQHF.

This clone was seen once. The chain employs TRBV19 and TRBJ2-1; 10 nucleotides line up with TRBD2. CDR3 length equals 17 residues. CDR1 is LNHDA and CDR2 is SQIVND in the germline V gene (reference sequence). J gave up 5 bases and V 6 bases, and 13 bases lay outside the gene matches. The CDR3 DNA follows: TGTGCCAGTAGCGTCCCGGTCTCTAGCGGGAGACACAATGAGCAGTTCTTC. Amino acid sequence: CASSVPVSSGRHNEQFF.

In its sample, this clone was seen once. The chain carries TRBV21-1 and TRBJ1-3; the D call of TRBD1 is as the table states it, not checked on the DNA. TRBV21-1 is reported as a pseudogene. The CDR3 runs to 16 residues. This chain's CDR3 is CASSPLLATSGNTIYF. The CDR3 region has the DNA TGTGCCAGCAGCCCCCTGTTGGCCACCTCTGGAAACACCATATATTTT.

V gene TRBV12-5 combines with J gene TRBJ1-4; TRBD1 aligns across 8 bases. V dropped 0 bases and J dropped 8; count of bases not matched to a gene: 8. Germline V gene lookup returns CDR1 LGHNT and CDR2 FRNRAP. The CDR3 covers 16 residues. CDR3: CASGLVRGTGTEKLFF. CDR3 sequence (DNA): TGTGCTAGTGGTTTGGTCAGGGGGACAGGTACGGAAAAACTGTTTTTT. The whole variable domain, remainder taken from reference TRBV12-5 and TRBJ1-4, is DARVTQTPRHKVTEMGQEVTMRCQPILGHNTVFWYRQTMMQGLELLAYFRNRAPLDDSGMPKDRFSAEMPDATLATLKIQPSEPRDSAVYFCASGLVRGTGTEKLFFGSGTQLSVL.

The gene calls are TRBV4-3 and TRBJ2-2; 7 nucleotides match TRBD1. Germline lookup yields CDR1 LGHNA and CDR2 YSLEER. V was clipped by 3 bases and J by 0 bases; unmatched bases: 4. The CDR3 runs to 16 residues. The CDR3 DNA reads TGCGCCAGCAGCCAGAAACAGGGGCCGAACACCGGGGAGCTGTTTTTT. Encoded protein: CASSQKQGPNTGELFF.

The rearrangement uses TRBV18 and TRBJ2-7, with no clear D. CDR1 is KGHSH and CDR2 is LQKENI in the germline V gene. V lost 0 bases and J 4 bases, leaving 7 bases between the germline ends. The CDR3 has 13 amino acids. The CDR3 is CASSPPSVYEQYF. Here the CDR3 DNA reads TGTGCCAGCTCACCACCCAGCGTTTACGAGCAGTACTTC.

The V and J genes are TRBV6-5 and TRBJ2-7, with TRBD1 matching 8 bases. Germline CDR1 MNHEY, CDR2 SVGAGI. The CDR3 sequence is 15 residues long. After removal of 2 bases from V and 2 bases from J, the junction contained 5 bases not matched to a gene. The CDR3 sequence: CASSYGGQVAYEQYF. The CDR3 DNA sequence: TGTGCCAGCAGTTACGGGGGACAGGTTGCCTACGAGCAGTACTTC.

This rearrangement joins TRBV7-3 to TRBJ2-5; no clear D gene. Looked up from germline, CDR1 is SGHTA and CDR2 is FQGTGA. There are 11 residues in the CDR3. The germline V and J ends were trimmed by 11 bases and 4 bases, with 11 bases remaining between them. The DNA for the CDR3 is TGTGCCTGGAAATCCCCAGAGACCCAGTACTTC. Protein: CAWKSPETQYF.

The V and J genes are TRBV4-2 and TRBJ2-1; D is uncertain. CDR1 is LGHNA, CDR2 YNFKEQ, per germline. The CDR3 is made up of 15 amino acids. Trimming took 3 bases from V and 7 from J, leaving 16 bases between them. CDR3 sequence (DNA): TGTGCCAGCAGCCAGAACACGGCCTCCCAGAATGAGCAGTTCTTC. Amino acid sequence: CASSQNTASQNEQFF.

As for this clone: At one of its ends the junction is not consistent with the germline gene, which may arise from a read error. The chain recombines TRBV5-1 with TRBJ2-7; 7 bases match TRBD1. The germline CDR1 and CDR2 sequences are SGHRS and YFSETQ. The CDR3 is 14 residues long. CDR3 residues: CASSLGQGSSEQYF. The DNA of the CDR3 is TGCGCCAGCAGCTTGGGACAGGGCTCCTCCGAGCAGTACTTC.

The chain combines TRBV7-2 with TRBJ2-5; D is unresolved. V was cut by 5 bases and J by 5 bases, with 15 bases left in between. CDR1 is SGHTA and CDR2 is FQGNSA in the germline V gene. The CDR3 runs to 14 residues. The CDR3 DNA reads as TGTGCCAGCAGCCATTATTCCAGTCGGGAGACCCAGTACTTC. Its translation is CASSHYSSRETQYF.

V and J are TRBV18 and TRBJ2-5; 7 bases are a match to TRBD2. Germline V CDR1 and CDR2: KGHSH, LQKENI. V gave up 2 bases and J gave up 10 bases; unmatched junction bases: 7. CDR3 length: 13 amino acids. The CDR3 bases are TGTGCCAGCTCACCAGGTCCGCCGGGGGGCCAGTACTTC. It translates to CASSPGPPGGQYF.

This clone appeared a few times. V is TRBV10-3 and J is TRBJ1-1; D is perhaps TRBD1 (5 bases). Germline assignment: CDR1 ENHRY and CDR2 SYGVKD. V was trimmed by 7 bases and J by 4 bases, leaving 10 bases between them. The CDR3 has 12 amino acids. CDR3 amino acids: CAIKGVGTEAFF. CDR3 DNA: TGTGCCATCAAAGGGGTCGGCACTGAAGCTTTCTTT.

The chain combines TRBV6-5 with TRBJ1-2; 9 bases align to TRBD1. Unmatched junction bases numbered 6, after V lost 0 bases and J lost 4 bases. The CDR3 consists of 16 residues. Germline-derived CDR1 and CDR2 are MNHEY and SVGAGI. The CDR3 protein is CASSYSRTGDSYGYTF. CDR3 bases: TGTGCCAGCAGTTACTCGAGGACAGGGGATAGCTATGGCTACACCTTC.

This chain's CDR3 is CASSLRDLSGGVADTQYF. For the CDR3, the DNA is TGTGCCAGCAGCTTGCGGGACCTTAGCGGGGGGGTGGCAGATACGCAGTATTTT. The V and J genes are TRBV5-5 and TRBJ2-3, with 11 positions matching TRBD2. V was pared by 1 base and J by 4 bases, with 11 bases of the junction left unmatched. Looked up from germline, CDR1 is SGHKS and CDR2 is YYEKEE (reference sequence). There are 18 residues in the CDR3.

V and J are TRBV7-8 and TRBJ2-5, with D perhaps TRBD2 (6 bases). Trimming took 0 bases from V and 1 from J, leaving 15 bases between them. Germline V gene sequence: CDR1 SGHVS, CDR2 FQNEAQ. The CDR3 has 17 amino acids. CDR3 DNA: TGTGCCAGCAGCTTAGCGAGAAGGGAGGTGGGCCAAGAGACCCAGTACTTC. This codes for CASSLARREVGQETQYF.

This chain joins TRBV13 and TRBJ2-7; TRBD1 is a possible D gene (5 bases). Germline V gene data show CDR1 as PRHDT and CDR2 as FYEKMQ (reference sequence). The length of the CDR3 is 14 residues. Trimming shortened V by 3 bases and J by 8 bases, and 17 bases separated the two germline ends. CDR3 residues: CASSFRDLPGQQYF. The CDR3 DNA follows: TGTGCCAGCAGCTTCAGGGATCTTCCCGGACAGCAGTACTTC.

V gene TRBV18 combines with J gene TRBJ1-5, with D possibly TRBD1 on 5 matching bases. The V gene lost 0 bases and the J gene lost 5 bases, with 11 bases spanning the gap. The CDR3 spans 15 residues. Germline lookup yields CDR1 KGHSH and CDR2 LQKENI. This CDR3 reads CASSPPGQGYQPQHF. In DNA, the CDR3 is TGTGCCAGCTCACCACCGGGCCAGGGATATCAGCCCCAGCATTTT. The full variable domain, with the rest looked up from reference TRBV18 and TRBJ1-5, is NAGVMQNPRHLVRRRGQEARLRCSPMKGHSHVYWYRQLPEEGLKFMVYLQKENIIDESGMPKERFSAEFPKEGPSILRIQQVVRGDSAAYFCASSPPGQGYQPQHFGDGTRLSIL.

The V gene is TRBV7-2, the J gene TRBJ2-3; D possibly corresponds to TRBD2 (5 bases). This CDR3 contains 14 residues. Germline V gene data show CDR1 as SGHTA and CDR2 as FQGNSA. The V end lost 4 bases, the J end lost 2 bases, and 10 bases lay between the germline ends. This CDR3 is CASSSSRYTDTQYF. The CDR3 DNA reads TGTGCCAGCAGCTCTAGCAGATACACAGATACGCAGTATTTT.

This clone appeared a single time. The rearrangement uses TRBV19 and TRBJ1-5; D might be TRBD1 (6 bases). Germline CDR1 reads LNHDA; CDR2 reads SQIVND (reference sequence). The CDR3 runs to 13 residues. V was cut by 8 bases and J by 6 bases, with 14 bases left in between. The chain's CDR3 is CASEQGSGQPQHF. DNA of the CDR3: TGTGCCAGTGAACAGGGCTCGGGTCAGCCCCAGCATTTT.

V is TRBV29-1 and J is TRBJ2-7; D is perhaps TRBD2 (5 bases). The V and J ends lost 5 bases and 5 bases respectively, with 16 bases between them. This CDR3 region has 13 residues. Per germline, CDR1 SQVTM and CDR2 ANQGSEA. The CDR3, as DNA: TGCAGCGTTATGAGGGTCCTGTCCCACGAGCAGTACTTC. Amino acid sequence: CSVMRVLSHEQYF.

The J gene is TRBJ1-5, the V gene TRBV18; TRBD1 might be the D (6 bases). The CDR3 covers 15 residues. The germline V gene encodes CDR1 KGHSH and CDR2 LQKENI. V lost 2 bases and J lost 6, with 14 bases in between. CDR3 coding DNA: TGTGCCAGCTCACCAGGATCGGGGGCGGGTCAGCCCCAGCATTTT. Translation gives CASSPGSGAGQPQHF.